One and the same sample provided the 18 T cell receptor beta chains below, sequenced in a study of blood T cell repertoires in COVID-19. Sequencing was performed with immunoSEQ multiplex PCR; in TCRdb, only in-frame clones are kept and a portion is missing. The sample has around 700,000 clones; around 90% are singletons. Input material: peripheral blood. All receptors come from a woman between 18 and 29 years old with acute or convalescent COVID-19.

The chain couples TRBV19 to TRBJ1-1, with TRBD1 identical over 9 bases. There are 15 residues in the CDR3. Trimming cost V 8 bases and J 0 bases; bases outside gene matches: 7. From germline, CDR1 is LNHDA and CDR2 SQIVND (reference sequence). The CDR3 region has the DNA TGTGCCAGTGGCGGTTGGGACAGGGTGAACACTGAAGCTTTCTTT. It translates to CASGGWDRVNTEAFF.

A word on this clone: The same CDR3 arises from other DNA sequences in this sample as well. The V call is TRBV25-1, the J call TRBJ1-1; possible D gene TRBD1, 5 bases. This CDR3 comprises 13 residues. Trimming removed 7 bases from V and 0 bases from J, with 9 bases in between. Germline CDR1 reads MGHDK; CDR2 reads SYGVNS. The DNA for the CDR3 is TGTGCCAGCACGGGACTGATGAACACTGAAGCTTTCTTT. It codes for CASTGLMNTEAFF.

In DNA, the CDR3 is TGTGCCAGCAGCAATGGAGGGCGGCTGGATCCTGAAGCTTTCTTT. Residues: CASSNGGRLDPEAFF. The chain combines TRBV21-1 with TRBJ1-1. TRBV21-1 is given as a pseudogene. CDR3 length: 15 amino acids.

This sequence joins TRBV3-1 (or the pseudogene TRBV3-2) and TRBJ2-3; D remains unclear. Trimming pared 0 bases from V and 6 bases from J, leaving 13 bases between. CDR3 length: 15 amino acids. Germline CDR1 reads LGHDT; CDR2 reads YNNKEL (reference sequence). CDR3 residues: CASSQDPALRDTQYF. CDR3 nucleotides: TGTGCCAGCAGCCAAGATCCAGCATTGAGGGATACGCAGTATTTT.

J is TRBJ1-1 and V is TRBV6-5, with D maybe TRBD1 (5 bases). V dropped 4 bases and J dropped 5 bases, with 14 bases sitting between them. Germline lookup yields CDR1 MNHEY and CDR2 SVGAGI. This CDR3 has 14 amino acids. The CDR3 reads CASSSPGGKTEAFF. CDR3 nucleotides: TGTGCCAGCAGTTCACCGGGGGGGAAGACTGAAGCTTTCTTT.

The chain uses TRBV5-1 and TRBJ2-2; 7 nucleotides align to TRBD2. Germline loops: CDR1 SGHRS, CDR2 YFSETQ. Trimming cost V 7 bases and J 4 bases; bases outside gene matches: 7. There are 14 residues in the CDR3. CDR3 protein: CASRDSGGTGELFF. CDR3 DNA sequence: TGCGCCAGCCGGGATTCGGGGGGCACCGGGGAGCTGTTTTTT.

The chain joins TRBV19 to TRBJ2-3, with a possible D match to TRBD2 (6 bases). The CDR3 runs to 15 residues. Germline values: CDR1 LNHDA, CDR2 SQIVND (reference sequence). Deletions cut 9 bases from V and 7 bases from J, with 23 bases between. The CDR3 bases are TGTGCCAGCCACCTCGGGACCGGGGGTTTCAATACGCAGTATTTT. Translating gives CASHLGTGGFNTQYF.

The chain carries TRBV27 and TRBJ2-7, with 7 bases matching TRBD1. CDR1 and CDR2 (germline): MNHEY, SMNVEV (reference sequence). V trimming: 3 bases; J trimming: 4 bases; junction bases outside the gene matches: 9. The CDR3 totals 15 residues. The CDR3 here is CASSLGIGGRYEQYF. CDR3 coding DNA: TGTGCCAGCAGTTTGGGTATAGGGGGCCGGTACGAGCAGTACTTC.

This chain links TRBV28 with TRBJ1-2; 9 bases map to TRBD1. This CDR3 has 13 amino acids. The germline V gene encodes CDR1 MDHEN and CDR2 SYDVKM. The V gene end was trimmed by 5 bases and the J gene end by 6 bases; junction bases not matched to a gene: 4. The chain's CDR3 is CASSTRQGDGYTF. CDR3 DNA: TGTGCCAGCAGTACCCGACAGGGGGATGGCTACACCTTC.

The chain couples TRBV11-2 to TRBJ2-2; 7 nucleotides align to TRBD1. The germline V gene has CDR1 SGHAT and CDR2 FQNNGV. The V segment lost 3 bases and the J segment 3 bases; nucleotides outside the gene matches: 7. There are 16 residues in the CDR3. The CDR3 is CASSFRGQGDTGELFF. For the CDR3, the DNA is TGTGCCAGCAGCTTCCGTGGGCAGGGGGACACCGGGGAGCTGTTTTTT. The full variable domain, with the rest looked up from reference TRBV11-2 and TRBJ2-2, is EAGVAQSPRYKIIEKRQSVAFWCNPISGHATLYWYQQILGQGPKLLIQFQNNGVVDDSQLPKDRFSAERLKGVDSTLKIQPAKLEDSAVYLCASSFRGQGDTGELFFGEGSRLTVL.

Only a few counts were recorded for this clone. The chain carries TRBV6-5 and TRBJ1-3; D is uncertain. The V end was cut by 5 bases, the J end by 4 bases, with 15 bases between. The CDR3 extends over 15 amino acids. Germline CDR1 and CDR2: MNHEY and SVGAGI. The CDR3 bases are TGTGCCAGCAGTAGATCGGCAGAGGGCGGAAACACCATATATTTT. Its translation: CASSRSAEGGNTIYF.

The count of this clone is one. The chain has TRBV19 and TRBJ1-2; D uncertain. This CDR3 spans 14 amino acids. Trimming took off 6 bases at V and 4 bases at J, with 15 bases between the two ends. CDR1 and CDR2 (germline): LNHDA, SQIVND (reference sequence). CDR3 nucleotides: TGTGCCAGTAGATCCCGGGCCGCGGGCTATGGCTACACCTTC. Its protein product is CASRSRAAGYGYTF.

The rearrangement joins TRBV6-5 to TRBJ2-7, with 7 positions matching TRBD2. CDR1 MNHEY and CDR2 SVGAGI come from the germline V gene. The CDR3 runs to 14 residues. After removal of 6 bases from V and 2 bases from J, the junction contained 7 bases not matched to a gene. The CDR3 DNA is TGTGCCAGCAGCGAGCGGGGAGACCCCTACGAGCAGTACTTC. As protein: CASSERGDPYEQYF.

The J gene is TRBJ2-2, the V gene TRBV5-1; D possibly corresponds to TRBD1 (6 bases). The V and J ends lost 2 bases and 1 base respectively, with 15 bases between them. Germline assignment: CDR1 SGHRS and CDR2 YFSETQ. This CDR3 contains 17 residues. In nucleotides, the CDR3 is TGCGCCAGCAGCTTTTTTAGTCGGACAGTGAACACCGGGGAGCTGTTTTTT. Translating it yields CASSFFSRTVNTGELFF.

J is TRBJ2-2 and V is TRBV7-8; 12 nucleotides line up with TRBD1. The J segment lost 0 bases and the V segment lost 5 bases, leaving 7 bases of the junction unmatched. This CDR3 spans 18 amino acids. Per germline, CDR1 SGHVS and CDR2 FQNEAQ. The CDR3 nucleotides are TGTGCCAGCAGCGGCAGAGGGACAGGGGGCGCGAACACCGGGGAGCTGTTTTTT. The encoded protein is CASSGRGTGGANTGELFF.

The chain links TRBV2 to TRBJ2-7; possible D gene TRBD1, 6 bases. V lost 4 bases to trimming and J lost 3 bases, with 16 bases between them. In germline, CDR1 is SNHLY, CDR2 FYNNEI. The CDR3 sequence is 15 residues long. CDR3 sequence (DNA): TGTGCCAGCAGTGCCATGGACAGATCATTCTACGAGCAGTACTTC. This translates into CASSAMDRSFYEQYF.

This rearrangement joins TRBV7-3 to TRBJ1-5; possibly TRBD1 for D (6 bases). This CDR3 is built from 13 residues. Germline values: CDR1 SGHTA, CDR2 FQGTGA. Trimming stripped 2 bases from V and 5 bases from J, with 7 bases between. The CDR3 spells CASSLDRYQPQHF. CDR3 bases: TGTGCCAGCAGCTTAGACAGGTATCAGCCCCAGCATTTT.

This chain uses TRBV14 with TRBJ2-3, with 7 bases identical to TRBD2. Per the germline V gene, CDR1 is SGHDN and CDR2 is FVKESK. With 2 bases clipped from V and 3 bases from J, the junction kept 17 bases outside the gene matches. The CDR3 is 19 residues long. CDR3 bases: TGTGCCAGCAGCCAACGGCTGGGGCGAGCGGGGTCGGTTACAGATACGCAGTATTTT. Protein: CASSQRLGRAGSVTDTQYF.